This paragraph covers one T cell receptor beta chain sequence. This record comes from a study of blood T cell repertoires in COVID-19. Background on the study: COVID-19 samples from acute and convalescent phases originated in the United States, Italy and Spain.

In germline, CDR1 is KGHSH, CDR2 LQKENI. This CDR3 is built from 18 residues. Between the trimmed V and J ends, which lost 0 bases and 0 bases, there was a span of 14 bases. Per the study methods: Reference gene primers were amplified, and this amplification served to estimate nucleated cell counts. Data came from immunoSEQ multiplex PCR; TCRdb stores just in-frame clones and leaves some out. That table is the source of V, J and clone size, and D and trimming were worked out from the DNA. The sample has roughly 190,000 clones, 70% to 90% seen once; the top ten hold around 1.1%. The TCR was taken from a man under 40 with acute or convalescent COVID-19. Sequencing input: peripheral blood. The V gene is TRBV18, the J gene TRBJ2-2; the D gene is possibly TRBD2 (5 bases). The CDR3 sequence: CASSPPSGMNANTGELFF. The CDR3 coding sequence is TGTGCCAGCTCACCACCGTCGGGGATGAACGCGAACACCGGGGAGCTGTTTTTT. Drawing the rest from reference TRBV18 and TRBJ2-2, the complete variable domain is NAGVMQNPRHLVRRRGQEARLRCSPMKGHSHVYWYRQLPEEGLKFMVYLQKENIIDESGMPKERFSAEFPKEGPSILRIQQVVRGDSAAYFCASSPPSGMNANTGELFFGEGSRLTVL.